The 24 T cell receptor beta chains presented below share a single source sample, sequenced in a study of cytomegalovirus exposure and HLA in healthy donors. The PCR contained 60 Vbeta and 13 Jbeta primers. Sequenced by immunoSEQ multiplex PCR; TCRdb stores in-frame clones only, minus some. Of over 150,000 clones listed, roughly 80% were seen once; the top ten hold 1.3%. Sequencing was carried out using PBMCs. Receptors originate from a woman in her fifties or sixties in good health and CMV-seronegative.

The chain is built from TRBV4-3 and TRBJ2-2; tentatively, D is TRBD1 (6 bases). Germline-derived CDR1 and CDR2 are LGHNA and YSLEER. The CDR3 contains 15 residues. The V end lost 2 bases, the J end lost 7 bases, and 14 bases lay between the germline ends. The CDR3 coding sequence is TGCGCCAGCAGCCAATCCGCCCAGGGGATCGGGGAGCTGTTTTTT. Translation: CASSQSAQGIGELFF.

This clone was seen once. This chain connects TRBV29-1 to TRBJ2-5; 7 bases are shared with TRBD2. Trimming took 4 bases from V and 5 from J; bases not matched to a gene: 13. The CDR3 is 15 amino acids. CDR1 and CDR2 from the germline V gene are SQVTM and ANQGSEA. The DNA of the CDR3 is TGCAGCGTTGCCCCTAGCGGTGCCGGAGAGGAGACCCAGTACTTC. It encodes CSVAPSGAGEETQYF.

For this clone: This CDR3 is also generated by other DNA sequences in the sample. The CDR3 DNA is TGTGCCAGCAGCTTAGCTGGCTTCGGCTACACCTTC. It translates to CASSLAGFGYTF. V gene TRBV7-2 combines with J gene TRBJ1-2; D is uncertain. V lost 0 bases to trimming and J lost 8 bases, with 7 bases between them. Germline-derived CDR1 and CDR2 are SGHTA and FQGNSA. There are 12 residues in the CDR3.

The chain links TRBV28 to TRBJ1-5, with 7 bases matching TRBD1. V was clipped by 5 bases and J by 0 bases; unmatched bases: 7. Germline CDR1 is MDHEN and CDR2 is SYDVKM. The CDR3 has 16 amino acids. This chain's CDR3 is CASSGGQLYSNQPQHF. As DNA, the CDR3 is TGTGCCAGCAGTGGGGGACAGCTATATAGCAATCAGCCCCAGCATTTT.

This clone was recorded only once. This chain connects TRBV6-6 to TRBJ2-3, with D perhaps matching TRBD1 (5 bases). Deletions cut 1 base from V and 3 bases from J, with 11 bases between. Germline V gene lookup returns CDR1 MNHNY and CDR2 SVGAGI (reference sequence). The CDR3 has 15 amino acids. CDR3 protein: CASSYYGQGTDTQYF. CDR3 coding DNA: TGTGCCAGCAGTTACTATGGGCAGGGAACAGATACGCAGTATTTT.

This chain uses TRBV18 with TRBJ2-5, with D perhaps TRBD2 (6 bases). Germline CDR1 KGHSH, CDR2 LQKENI. The CDR3 runs to 15 residues. Trimming stripped 5 bases from V and 2 bases from J, with 15 bases between. This chain's CDR3 is CASSFASVPQETQYF. The CDR3 coding sequence is TGTGCCAGCTCATTCGCTAGCGTTCCTCAAGAGACCCAGTACTTC.

The chain links TRBV9 to TRBJ2-1; 15 positions match TRBD2. The germline V gene encodes CDR1 SGDLS and CDR2 YYNGEE. The V gene end was trimmed by 2 bases and the J gene end by 7 bases; junction bases not matched to a gene: 4. This CDR3 comprises 16 residues. The chain's CDR3 is CASSVRTSGRGNEQFF. Written as DNA, the CDR3 is TGTGCCAGCAGCGTCCGGACTAGCGGGAGGGGGAATGAGCAGTTCTTC.

This chain uses TRBV28 with TRBJ2-3, with D possibly being TRBD2 (6 bases). V was cut by 4 bases and J by 2 bases, with 10 bases left in between. The CDR3 consists of 14 residues. In germline, CDR1 is MDHEN, CDR2 SYDVKM. In DNA, the CDR3 is TGTGCCAGCAGTTCGGAGGGGTACACAGATACGCAGTATTTT. It codes for CASSSEGYTDTQYF.

The V call is TRBV28, the J call TRBJ2-1, with 10 bases aligning to TRBD2. V was pared by 4 bases and J by 4 bases, with 7 bases of the junction left unmatched. Looked up from germline, CDR1 is MDHEN and CDR2 is SYDVKM. The CDR3 has 16 residues. The CDR3 loop is CASSSPSGGYYNEQFF. As DNA, the CDR3 is TGTGCCAGCAGTTCCCCTAGCGGGGGTTATTACAATGAGCAGTTCTTC.

In this sample, this clone turned up a few times. The J gene is TRBJ1-6, the V gene TRBV6-5; 10 nucleotides line up with TRBD1. Germline CDR1 reads MNHEY; CDR2 reads SVGAGI. This CDR3 is 14 amino acids long. The V segment lost 6 bases and the J segment 9 bases; nucleotides outside the gene matches: 5. CDR3 coding DNA: TGTGCCAGCAGACGGACAGGGGGTAGTTCACCCCTCCACTTT. Encoded protein: CASRRTGGSSPLHF.

This clone was detected a few times. This chain uses TRBV4-3 with TRBJ2-3; D unresolved. V lost 4 bases and J lost 2, with 13 bases in between. This CDR3 is 15 amino acids long. Germline lookup yields CDR1 LGHNA and CDR2 YSLEER. The CDR3 protein is CASSLRSVLTDTQYF. DNA for the CDR3: TGCGCCAGCAGCCTGCGGAGCGTACTCACAGATACGCAGTATTTT.

The chain has TRBV4-2 and TRBJ2-5, with 13 bases matching TRBD2. The CDR3 is made up of 17 amino acids. V trimming: 0 bases; J trimming: 5 bases; junction bases outside the gene matches: 6. The V gene's germline CDR1 is LGHNA and CDR2 YNFKEQ. CDR3 nucleotide sequence: TGTGCCAGCAGCCAAGAATCGGTACTAGCGGGGGGGGAGACCCAGTACTTC. This translates into CASSQESVLAGGETQYF.

This chain uses TRBV7-3 with TRBJ2-7, with 8 bases identical to TRBD1. The CDR3 contains 15 residues. Germline V CDR1 and CDR2: SGHTA, FQGTGA. V lost 2 bases and J lost 1; bases outside the gene matches: 4. CDR3 residues: CASSLGTGPSYEQYF. In DNA form, the CDR3 reads TGTGCCAGCAGCTTAGGGACAGGACCATCCTACGAGCAGTACTTC.

This chain links TRBV29-1 with TRBJ1-4, with D maybe TRBD1 (6 bases). Trimming took 3 bases from V and 7 from J, leaving 15 bases between them. This CDR3 has 14 amino acids. Germline CDR1 and CDR2: SQVTM and ANQGSEA. CDR3 in amino acids: CSVDPGDLGEKLFF. DNA of the CDR3: TGCAGCGTTGACCCAGGGGATTTAGGTGAAAAACTGTTTTTT.

This chain connects TRBV5-1 to TRBJ1-2, with 9 bases fitting TRBD1. Trimming at V came to 0 bases and at J to 4 bases, leaving 7 bases not matched to a gene. CDR3 length: 16 residues. The germline gives CDR1 SGHRS, CDR2 YFSETQ. The CDR3 sequence: CASSLDVTGGGYGYTF. The CDR3 nucleotides read TGCGCCAGCAGCTTGGATGTTACAGGGGGCGGCTATGGCTACACCTTC.

The chain combines TRBV5-6 with TRBJ2-5; TRBD2 agrees at 7 bases. In germline, CDR1 is SGHDT, CDR2 YYEEEE. The CDR3 is 19 amino acids. V shed 0 bases and J 4 bases; nucleotides not matched to a gene: 18. The CDR3 loop is CASSLAEAYSREWGETQYF. CDR3 in DNA: TGTGCCAGCAGCTTGGCCGAAGCCTACTCGCGGGAGTGGGGAGAGACCCAGTACTTC.

V usage is TRBV6-1 and J usage is TRBJ1-3; 9 positions match TRBD1. Germline loops: CDR1 MNHNS, CDR2 SASEGT. This CDR3 is built from 14 residues. The V gene end was trimmed by 7 bases and the J gene end by 2 bases; junction bases not matched to a gene: 3. The CDR3 DNA reads TGTGCCAGCATGCGGGACAGGGCTGGAAACACCATATATTTT. The encoded protein is CASMRDRAGNTIYF.

This clone was detected only a few times. This chain connects TRBV7-9 to TRBJ1-1; 7 bases match TRBD1. V lost 4 bases, J lost 5 bases, and 16 bases stayed unmatched. The CDR3 covers 17 residues. The V gene's germline CDR1 is SEHNR and CDR2 FQNEAQ (reference sequence). DNA for the CDR3: TGTGCCAGCAGCTCCAACACCGGGACAGTGGACCATACTGAAGCTTTCTTT. This codes for CASSSNTGTVDHTEAFF.

The chain carries TRBV2 and TRBJ2-1, with 10 positions matching TRBD2. CDR1 is SNHLY, CDR2 FYNNEI, per germline. This CDR3 region has 15 residues. Trimming removed 5 bases from V and 1 base from J; junction bases left unmatched: 2. The CDR3 DNA reads TGTGCCAGCAGTTTACTAGCGGGGTCCTACAATGAGCAGTTCTTC. It translates to CASSLLAGSYNEQFF.

The chain employs TRBV7-9 and TRBJ1-4; TRBD1 matches at 7 bases. Looked up from germline, CDR1 is SEHNR and CDR2 is FQNEAQ (reference sequence). Trimming took 4 bases from V and 7 from J; bases not matched to a gene: 6. The CDR3 runs to 14 residues. The CDR3 nucleotides read TGTGCCAGCAGCTCAGGGGGATTAGGTGAAAAACTGTTTTTT. Translation: CASSSGGLGEKLFF.

V is TRBV9 and J is TRBJ1-1, with 10 bases that match TRBD1. V lost 4 bases to trimming and J lost 1 base; unmatched junction nucleotides: 4. CDR3 length: 15 amino acids. Germline V gives CDR1 SGDLS, CDR2 YYNGEE. The CDR3 region is CASSSRDRGNTEAFF. The CDR3 nucleotides read TGTGCCAGCAGCTCCCGGGACAGGGGGAACACTGAAGCTTTCTTT. Variable domain in full (rest from reference TRBV9 and TRBJ1-1): DSGVTQTPKHLITATGQRVTLRCSPRSGDLSVYWYQQSLDQGLQFLIQYYNGEERAKGNILERFSAQQFPDLHSELNLSSLELGDSALYFCASSSRDRGNTEAFFGQGTRLTVV.

V gene TRBV19 combines with J gene TRBJ2-1, with 10 nucleotides matching TRBD1. Germline V lookup: CDR1 LNHDA, CDR2 SQIVND (reference sequence). V shed 4 bases, J shed 0 bases, and the junction held 15 bases outside the gene matches. The CDR3 runs to 20 residues. This CDR3 reads CASSTTTGGVGPSSYNEQFF. The CDR3 coding sequence is TGTGCCAGTAGTACGACGACAGGGGGCGTGGGTCCTAGCTCCTACAATGAGCAGTTCTTC.

The chain recombines TRBV6-6 with TRBJ1-1; 8 nucleotides match TRBD1. The CDR3 contains 16 residues. From germline, CDR1 is MNHNY and CDR2 SVGAGI (reference sequence). V shed 2 bases, J shed 0 bases, and the junction held 5 bases outside the gene matches. As DNA, the CDR3 is TGTGCCAGCAGTTACGACAGGGACAGGATGAACACTGAAGCTTTCTTT. Translated, it gives CASSYDRDRMNTEAFF.

This chain joins TRBV7-9 and TRBJ2-2, with D possibly TRBD1 on 5 matching bases. The CDR3 extends over 15 amino acids. Trimming cost V 4 bases and J 3 bases, with 12 bases left between them. Germline CDR1 reads SEHNR; CDR2 reads FQNEAQ (reference sequence). The CDR3, as DNA: TGTGCCAGCAGCTCGAGGATACAGGACACCGGGGAGCTGTTTTTT. It specifies CASSSRIQDTGELFF.